This T cell receptor beta chain was identified during a study of blood T cell repertoires in COVID-19. The method was immunoSEQ multiplex PCR; TCRdb's version includes in-frame clones alone and lacks a portion of them. The sample carries some 330,000 clones, over 75% recorded once. The CDR3 covers 13 residues. CDR1 and CDR2 (germline): SGHTA, FQGTGA. Losses at the gene ends were 5 bases for V and 2 bases for J; bases not matched to a gene: 3. This sequence was found in a man under 40 who had recovered from COVID-19. Sequencing used PBMCs or T cells enriched from blood (not recorded which). The rearrangement joins TRBV7-3 to TRBJ2-7; 7 bases are shared with TRBD2. CDR3 in DNA: TGTGCCAGCAGCCCGGGAGGCGCCTACGAGCAGTACTTC. Protein sequence: CASSPGGAYEQYF.